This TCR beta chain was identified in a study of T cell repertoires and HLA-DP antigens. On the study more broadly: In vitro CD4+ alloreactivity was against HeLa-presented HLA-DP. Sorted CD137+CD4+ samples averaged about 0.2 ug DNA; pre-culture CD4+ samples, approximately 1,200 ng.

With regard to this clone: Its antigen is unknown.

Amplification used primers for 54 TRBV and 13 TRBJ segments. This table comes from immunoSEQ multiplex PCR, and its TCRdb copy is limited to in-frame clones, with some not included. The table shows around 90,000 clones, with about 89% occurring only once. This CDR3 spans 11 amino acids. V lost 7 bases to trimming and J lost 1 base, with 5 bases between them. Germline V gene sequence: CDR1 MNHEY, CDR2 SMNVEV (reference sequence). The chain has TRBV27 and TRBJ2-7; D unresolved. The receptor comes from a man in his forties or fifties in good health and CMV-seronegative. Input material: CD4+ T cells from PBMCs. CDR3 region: CASTHSYEQYF. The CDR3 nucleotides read TGTGCCAGCACCCATTCCTACGAGCAGTACTTC.